Described below is a single TCR beta chain sequence and its context. The data are from a study of blood T cell repertoires in COVID-19. Germline CDR1 is MNHEY and CDR2 is SVGAGI. The CDR3 has 14 residues. V trimming: 5 bases; J trimming: 1 base; junction bases outside the gene matches: 2. Produced via immunoSEQ multiplex PCR; TCRdb's table is partial and in-frame only. The table records 140,000 or so clones, 84% of them present only once. Sequenced: peripheral blood. The source is a man between 25 and 39 years old with COVID-19, enrolled during active disease. The V gene is TRBV6-5, the J gene TRBJ2-3, with 8 bases fitting TRBD1. As DNA, the CDR3 is TGTGCCAGCAGTAAGGGACAGGGCACAGATACGCAGTATTTT. Translating gives CASSKGQGTDTQYF.